Sequencing of this T cell receptor (beta chain) was carried out in a study of monozygotic twins with inflammatory bowel disease. The CDR3 consists of 16 residues. Germline V CDR1 and CDR2: SEHNR, FQNEAQ (reference sequence). UMIs were attached via template switching, each with a 6-nucleotide sample barcode. From its re-call of the 5' RACE reads, TCRdb lists each CDR3 protein once, without DNA. The record lists around 380,000 distinct CDR3 sequences, of which the ten most abundant hold around 2.5%. Concerning this clonotype: Its cognate antigen is unknown.

Study conclusions and caveats: Differing T cell subtypes remained indistinguishable. Whereas healthy co-twins had higher TCRbeta diversity (inverse Simpson), IBD patients had lower diversity.

Sequencing was done on a sample of blood. This sequence was found in a human donor with ulcerative colitis or Crohn's disease, or a healthy co-twin of an affected twin (not recorded which). The chain joins TRBV7-9 to TRBJ2-4; TCRdb outputs TRBD1, but without DNA this stays unchecked. The CDR3 is CASSRTGADAKNIQYF.